Here is one TCR beta chain with its context. The antigen remains undetermined. V was trimmed by 2 bases and J by 4 bases, leaving 5 bases between them. The CDR3 totals 12 residues. Per germline, CDR1 MDHEN and CDR2 SYDVKM. This entry belongs to a study of cytomegalovirus exposure and HLA in healthy donors. Overall study findings and caveats: The listing of 150 or so TCR beta chains classed them as cytomegalovirus-associated.

This table comes from immunoSEQ multiplex PCR, and its TCRdb copy is limited to in-frame clones, with some not included. The sample records about 330,000 clones, 75% to 90% being singletons. The chain has TRBV28 and TRBJ1-2; no reliable D call. The sequencing sample was made of PBMCs. The TCR sequence derives from a woman in her twenties or thirties in good health and CMV-seropositive. The CDR3 DNA follows: TGTGCCAGCAGTTTAACGGCCTATGGCTACACCTTC. This sequence encodes CASSLTAYGYTF.